Listed here are 14 T cell receptor beta chains from one sample, sequenced in a study of shared clonotypes between healthy human individuals. This table comes from immunoSEQ multiplex PCR, and its TCRdb copy is limited to in-frame clones, with some not included. The table includes 850,000 to 1,200,000 clones, under 80% detected once. Sequencing input: memory CD4+ T cells sorted from blood. Stated subset: CD45RA-negative fraction. The receptors originated from a man aged 18 to 29 in good health.

Here the CDR3 reads CASSLKGQGGFF. CDR3 nucleotide sequence: TGTGCCAGCAGTCTCAAGGGGCAAGGGGGGTTCTTC. This chain connects TRBV6-1 to TRBJ2-1; D possibly corresponds to TRBD1 (6 bases). The CDR3 is 12 residues long. Between the trimmed V and J ends, which lost 5 bases and 15 bases, there was a span of 17 bases. The germline gives CDR1 MNHNS, CDR2 SASEGT.

The CDR3 DNA is TGTGCCAGTAGTATGTTAAGGTCCGATCAGCCCCAGCATTTT. Amino acid sequence: CASSMLRSDQPQHF. The rearrangement uses TRBV19 and TRBJ1-5; D is uncertain. This CDR3 comprises 14 residues. V lost 3 bases and J 5 bases, leaving 11 bases between the germline ends. Germline loops: CDR1 LNHDA, CDR2 SQIVND (reference sequence). Full variable domain (rest looked up from reference TRBV19 and TRBJ1-5): DGGITQSPKYLFRKEGQNVTLSCEQNLNHDAMYWYRQDPGQGLRLIYYSQIVNDFQKGDIAEGYSVSREKKESFPLTVTSAQKNPTAFYLCASSMLRSDQPQHFGDGTRLSIL.

The J gene is TRBJ2-1, the V gene TRBV7-2; D not resolved. Germline V lookup: CDR1 SGHTA, CDR2 FQGNSA. This CDR3 contains 16 residues. V lost 1 base and J lost 0, with 10 bases in between. Here the CDR3 DNA reads TGTGCCAGCAGCTTAGGTGGCGCTAGCTCCTACAATGAGCAGTTCTTC. It yields the protein CASSLGGASSYNEQFF.

The chain recombines TRBV28 with TRBJ1-5; weak D call: TRBD1 (6 bases). Germline CDR1 and CDR2: MDHEN and SYDVKM. V shed 6 bases and J shed 7 bases, with 16 bases lying between them. This CDR3 has 14 residues. The CDR3: CASSPTGRGQPQHF. The CDR3 nucleotides are TGTGCCAGCAGCCCTACAGGGAGGGGGCAGCCCCAGCATTTT.

The chain couples TRBV28 to TRBJ2-1; D possibly uses TRBD1 or TRBD2 (6 bases each). The CDR3 sequence is 14 residues long. The germline V gene encodes CDR1 MDHEN and CDR2 SYDVKM. The V end lost 8 bases, the J end lost 10 bases, and 21 bases lay between the germline ends. The CDR3 DNA reads TGTGCCAGCCGCCGGGACTCCAGAGGGGGGGAGCAGTTCTTC. Its translation is CASRRDSRGGEQFF.

This clone was seen only a few times. Different DNA sequences within this sample yield the same CDR3. V usage is TRBV30 and J usage is TRBJ1-1, with TRBD1 as a possible D gene (5 bases). Germline V gene lookup returns CDR1 GTSNPN and CDR2 SVGIG (reference sequence). Trimming left V 1 base short and J 1 base short, with 7 bases between. This CDR3 has 13 residues. Written as DNA, the CDR3 is TGTGCCTGGAGTGGTGGGGGGAACACTGAAGCTTTCTTT. Protein product: CAWSGGGNTEAFF. Looking up the rest from reference TRBV30 and TRBJ1-1 gives the full variable domain: SQTIHQWPATLVQPVGSPLSLECTVEGTSNPNLYWYRQAAGRGLQLLFYSVGIGQISSEVPQNLSASRPQDRQFILSSKKLLLSDSGFYLCAWSGGGNTEAFFGQGTRLTVV.

This clone was counted a few times. CDR3: CASSMARASSQPQHF. DNA for the CDR3: TGTGCCAGTAGTATGGCCAGGGCCTCGAGTCAGCCCCAGCATTTT. This chain uses TRBV19 with TRBJ1-5; D possibly corresponds to TRBD1 (5 bases). Between the trimmed V and J ends, which lost 3 bases and 6 bases, there was a span of 15 bases. This CDR3 is built from 15 residues. Germline V gene lookup returns CDR1 LNHDA and CDR2 SQIVND (reference sequence).

The rearrangement joins TRBV11-2 to TRBJ2-7; 8 bases fit TRBD1. Germline lookup yields CDR1 SGHAT and CDR2 FQNNGV. The V segment lost 6 bases and the J segment 3 bases; nucleotides outside the gene matches: 13. The CDR3 is 16 amino acids. CDR3 DNA: TGTGCCAGCAGTCGCCGAGATTACAGGGGGAACTACGAGCAGTACTTC. Its translation: CASSRRDYRGNYEQYF.

V usage is TRBV7-2 and J usage is TRBJ1-4, with D unclear. Germline CDR1 and CDR2: SGHTA and FQGNSA. With 6 bases removed from V and 5 bases from J, the gap between germline ends came to 16 bases. CDR3 length: 15 amino acids. The CDR3 DNA follows: TGTGCCAGCAGGGCTTCCTTAGGAATAAATGAAAAACTGTTTTTT. Protein product: CASRASLGINEKLFF. The full variable domain, its missing parts supplied by reference TRBV7-2 and TRBJ1-4, is GAGVSQSPSNKVTEKGKDVELRCDPISGHTALYWYRQSLGQGLEFLIYFQGNSAPDKSGLPSDRFSAERTGGSVSTLTIQRTQQEDSAVYLCASRASLGINEKLFFGSGTQLSVL.

This clone has at least ten counts. The chain recombines TRBV9 with TRBJ2-3; D is uncertain. Germline V CDR1 and CDR2: SGDLS, YYNGEE. The CDR3 spans 13 residues. Trimming cost V 4 bases and J 2 bases, with 8 bases left between them. This chain's CDR3 is CASSRAHTDTQYF. DNA of the CDR3: TGTGCCAGCAGCAGGGCGCACACAGATACGCAGTATTTT.

The rearrangement joins TRBV5-1 to TRBJ1-6; D may be TRBD1 (5 bases). This CDR3 region has 15 residues. V was cut by 4 bases and J by 7 bases, with 15 bases left in between. From germline, CDR1 is SGHRS and CDR2 YFSETQ. The CDR3 sequence is CASSQDSGGNSPLHF. Here the CDR3 DNA reads TGCGCCAGCAGCCAAGACAGCGGTGGGAATTCACCCCTCCACTTT.

This clone appeared a few times. This chain uses TRBV5-4 with TRBJ1-6; 8 bases are shared with TRBD1. This CDR3 has 14 residues. Trimming cost V 5 bases and J 7 bases; bases outside gene matches: 5. Germline V gives CDR1 SGHNT, CDR2 YYREEE (reference sequence). The CDR3 DNA follows: TGTGCCAGCAGTTACCAGGGGGCGAATTCACCCCTCCACTTT. Amino acid sequence: CASSYQGANSPLHF.

In this sample, this clone turned up once. The chain couples TRBV18 to TRBJ2-3, with D possibly being TRBD1 or TRBD2 (5 bases each). Germline CDR1 is KGHSH and CDR2 is LQKENI. The CDR3 runs to 18 residues. Trimming took 3 bases from V and 4 from J, leaving 23 bases between them. The chain's CDR3 is CASSPPAGGAARADTQYF. DNA for the CDR3: TGTGCCAGCTCACCGCCGGCTGGGGGAGCGGCCCGAGCAGATACGCAGTATTTT.

There are many counts of this clone. This chain connects TRBV28 to TRBJ2-1; perhaps TRBD1 as D (6 bases). V was pared by 5 bases and J by 7 bases, with 9 bases between. Germline V gene lookup returns CDR1 MDHEN and CDR2 SYDVKM. The CDR3 loop spans 12 amino acids. CDR3 sequence (DNA): TGTGCCAGCAGTCCGGACAGAAATGAGCAGTTCTTC. Protein sequence: CASSPDRNEQFF.